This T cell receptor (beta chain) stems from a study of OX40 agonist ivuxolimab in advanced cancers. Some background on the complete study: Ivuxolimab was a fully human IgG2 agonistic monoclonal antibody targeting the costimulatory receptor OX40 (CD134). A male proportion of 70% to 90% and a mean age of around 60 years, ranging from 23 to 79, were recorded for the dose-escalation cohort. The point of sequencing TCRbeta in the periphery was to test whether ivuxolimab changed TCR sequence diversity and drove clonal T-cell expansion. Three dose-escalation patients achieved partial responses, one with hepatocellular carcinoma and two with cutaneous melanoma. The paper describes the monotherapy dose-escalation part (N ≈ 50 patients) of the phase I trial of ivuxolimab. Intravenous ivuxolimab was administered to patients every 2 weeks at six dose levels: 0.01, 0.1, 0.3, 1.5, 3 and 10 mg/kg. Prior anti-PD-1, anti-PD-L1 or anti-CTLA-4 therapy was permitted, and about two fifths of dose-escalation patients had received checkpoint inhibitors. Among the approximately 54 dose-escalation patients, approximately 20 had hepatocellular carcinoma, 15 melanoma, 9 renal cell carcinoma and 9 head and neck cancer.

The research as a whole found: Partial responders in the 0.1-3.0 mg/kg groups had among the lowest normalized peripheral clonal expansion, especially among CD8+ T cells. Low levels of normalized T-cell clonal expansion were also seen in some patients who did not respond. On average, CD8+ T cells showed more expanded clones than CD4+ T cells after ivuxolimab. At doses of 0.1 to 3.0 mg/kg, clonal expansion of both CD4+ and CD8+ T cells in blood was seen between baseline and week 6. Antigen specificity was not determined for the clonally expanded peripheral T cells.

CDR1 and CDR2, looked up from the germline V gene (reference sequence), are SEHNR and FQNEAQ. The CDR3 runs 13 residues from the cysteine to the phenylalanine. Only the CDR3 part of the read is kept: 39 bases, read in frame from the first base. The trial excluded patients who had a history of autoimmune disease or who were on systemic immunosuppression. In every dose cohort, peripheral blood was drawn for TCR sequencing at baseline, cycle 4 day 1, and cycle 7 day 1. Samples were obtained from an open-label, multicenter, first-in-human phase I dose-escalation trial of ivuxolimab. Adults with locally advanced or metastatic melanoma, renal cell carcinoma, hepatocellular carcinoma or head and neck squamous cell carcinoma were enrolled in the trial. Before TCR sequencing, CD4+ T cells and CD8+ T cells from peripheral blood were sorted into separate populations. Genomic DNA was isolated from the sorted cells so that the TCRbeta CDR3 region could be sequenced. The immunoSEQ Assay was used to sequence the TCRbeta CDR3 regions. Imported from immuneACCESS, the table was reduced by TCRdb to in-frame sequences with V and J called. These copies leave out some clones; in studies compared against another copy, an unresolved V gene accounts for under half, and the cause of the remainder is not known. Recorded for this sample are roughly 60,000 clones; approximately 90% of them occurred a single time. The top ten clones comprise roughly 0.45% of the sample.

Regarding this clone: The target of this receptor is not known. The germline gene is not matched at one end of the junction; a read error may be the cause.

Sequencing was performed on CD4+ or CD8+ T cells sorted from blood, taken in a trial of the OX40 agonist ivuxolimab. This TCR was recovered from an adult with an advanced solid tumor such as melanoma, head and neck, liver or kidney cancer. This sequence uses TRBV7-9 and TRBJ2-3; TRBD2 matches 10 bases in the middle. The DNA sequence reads TGTGCCAGCAGCCAAACCCTAGCGGGGGCCCGGGATTTT. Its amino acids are CASSQTLAGARDF.